Listed below are T cell receptor beta chains from one sample, sequenced in a study of cytomegalovirus exposure and HLA in healthy donors. Sequenced by immunoSEQ multiplex PCR; TCRdb stores in-frame clones only, minus some. This sample has over 150,000 clones, with roughly three quarters found just once. The specimen was PBMCs. These receptors were obtained from a man aged 18 to 35 in good health and CMV-seropositive. Each CDR3 is given with its conserved first and last residue. Each record gives: clone size, J gene, V gene, D gene, CDR3 protein, CDR3 DNA. D genes are given only for firm matches. Clone size is shown for a subset of rows, as once, few, many or a class of expanded clone.

NA,TRBJ2-1,TRBV5-1,TRBD2,CASSLTSGSYNEQFF,TGCGCCAGCAGCTTAACTAGCGGCTCCTACAATGAGCAGTTCTTC
few,TRBJ1-1,TRBV4-3,NA,CASSQDGGGNTEAFF,TGCGCCAGCAGCCAAGATGGCGGGGGGAACACTGAAGCTTTCTTT
NA,TRBJ1-2,TRBV5-1,TRBD1,CASSLGGTETYGYTF,TGCGCCAGCAGCTTGGGTGGGACAGAGACCTATGGCTACACCTTC
NA,TRBJ1-6,TRBV7-6,NA,CASSLALGVSSYNSPLHF,TGTGCCAGCAGCTTAGCGCTGGGCGTTAGCTCCTATAATTCACCCCTCCACTTT
once,TRBJ2-3,TRBV19,NA,CASSWASTDTQYF,TGTGCCAGTAGTTGGGCTAGCACAGATACGCAGTATTTT
NA,TRBJ1-1,TRBV7-9,NA,CASSLREGGSTEAFF,TGTGCCAGCAGCCTACGGGAGGGGGGGAGTACTGAAGCTTTCTTT
NA,TRBJ2-7,TRBV2,NA,CASSETYEQYF,TGTGCCAGCAGTGAAACTTACGAGCAGTACTTC
NA,TRBJ2-7,TRBV7-9,NA,CSSQGYGTYEQYF,TGTTCCAGCCAGGGGTACGGAACCTACGAGCAGTACTTC
NA,TRBJ1-3,TRBV25-1,NA,CASSAADTIYF,TGTGCCAGCAGCGCCGCGGACACCATATATTTT
NA,TRBJ1-3,TRBV6-5,NA,CASTHARSGNTIYF,TGTGCCAGCACTCATGCGAGGTCTGGAAACACCATATATTTT
few,TRBJ2-7,TRBV4-2,NA,CASSQAGVEQYF,TGTGCCAGCAGCCAAGCAGGGGTCGAGCAGTACTTC